This passage covers 27 T cell receptor beta chains from one sample sequenced in a study of shared clonotypes between healthy human individuals. Measured with immunoSEQ multiplex PCR; TCRdb has only the in-frame clones, and not every one. Of about 450,000 clones in the sample, 79% were seen once. Specimen: PBMCs. The receptors originated from a woman aged 40 to 55 in good health. Some clones in this sample may be carry-over from other donors' samples.

This sequence joins TRBV28 and TRBJ1-2; tentatively, D is TRBD1 (6 bases). CDR3 size: 14 residues. Deletions cut 6 bases from V and 1 base from J, with 12 bases between. Germline loops: CDR1 MDHEN, CDR2 SYDVKM. The CDR3 here is CASSSTGFNYGYTF. The CDR3 nucleotides read TGTGCCAGCAGCAGTACAGGGTTTAACTATGGCTACACCTTC.

The rearrangement joins TRBV2 to TRBJ2-3; 9 positions match TRBD1. This CDR3 contains 15 residues. After removal of 6 bases from V and 0 bases from J, the junction contained 4 bases not matched to a gene. Germline V gene data show CDR1 as SNHLY and CDR2 as FYNNEI. CDR3 amino acids: CASSADRGSTDTQYF. For the CDR3, the DNA is TGTGCCAGCAGCGCGGACAGGGGCAGCACAGATACGCAGTATTTT. Looking up the rest from reference TRBV2 and TRBJ2-3 gives the full variable domain: EPEVTQTPSHQVTQMGQEVILRCVPISNHLYFYWYRQILGQKVEFLVSFYNNEISEKSEIFDDQFSVERPDGSNFTLKIRSTKLEDSAMYFCASSADRGSTDTQYFGPGTRLTVL.

The chain combines TRBV6-5 with TRBJ2-7; 13 positions agree with TRBD2. The CDR3 has 15 amino acids. Germline lookup yields CDR1 MNHEY and CDR2 SVGAGI. V trimming: 4 bases; J trimming: 4 bases; junction bases outside the gene matches: 4. The DNA for the CDR3 is TGTGCCAGCAGTTCCGGACTAGCGGGAGTATACGAGCAGTACTTC. It codes for CASSSGLAGVYEQYF.

This clone occurred a few times. The chain couples TRBV15 to TRBJ2-3, with 9 bases that match TRBD1. The V gene end was trimmed by 1 base and the J gene end by 3 bases; junction bases not matched to a gene: 8. Germline V CDR1 and CDR2: LNHNV, YYDKDF (reference sequence). The CDR3 spans 17 residues. The CDR3 here is CATSRGTGTGRTDTQYF. In DNA form, the CDR3 reads TGTGCCACCAGCAGAGGGACCGGGACAGGGAGGACAGATACGCAGTATTTT.

V is TRBV2 and J is TRBJ2-7; weak D call: TRBD2 (5 bases). The CDR3 totals 15 residues. The V gene's germline CDR1 is SNHLY and CDR2 FYNNEI. The V end lost 1 base, the J end lost 0 bases, and 10 bases lay between the germline ends. The CDR3: CASSEEGANSYEQYF. CDR3 coding DNA: TGTGCCAGCAGTGAAGAGGGAGCCAACTCCTACGAGCAGTACTTC.

To note about this clone: It is likely a read error: a sequence one base away is far more abundant. Different DNA sequences within this sample yield the same CDR3. This sequence joins TRBV30 and TRBJ1-2; D is uncertain. The CDR3 totals 13 residues. The germline V gene encodes CDR1 GTSNPN and CDR2 SVGIG (reference sequence). CDR3 sequence: CAWSLTATLGYTF. The CDR3 DNA sequence: TGTGCATGGAGTCTTACCGCAACACTTGGCTACACCTTC.

This sequence joins TRBV27 and TRBJ2-1; 9 bases line up with TRBD1. The CDR3 loop spans 16 amino acids. Germline-derived CDR1 and CDR2 are MNHEY and SMNVEV (reference sequence). The trim removed 5 bases at V and 8 bases at J, leaving 13 bases unmatched. The chain's CDR3 is CASSQKQGALIHEQFF. The DNA of the CDR3 is TGTGCCAGCAGTCAAAAACAGGGGGCCCTTATCCATGAGCAGTTCTTC.

This clone was seen repeatedly, ten times or more. The gene calls are TRBV10-3 and TRBJ2-3; D might be TRBD1 or TRBD2, each matching 6 bases. V lost 5 bases to trimming and J lost 2 bases, with 8 bases between them. This CDR3 is 13 amino acids long. Germline V gene data show CDR1 as ENHRY and CDR2 as SYGVKD. Here the CDR3 reads CAISRGATDTQYF. As DNA, the CDR3 is TGTGCCATCAGTAGGGGGGCCACAGATACGCAGTATTTT.

This chain uses TRBV27 with TRBJ2-2, with 7 nucleotides matching TRBD2. The V gene end was trimmed by 6 bases and the J gene end by 2 bases; junction bases not matched to a gene: 6. CDR1 is MNHEY, CDR2 SMNVEV, per germline (reference sequence). The CDR3 has 15 residues. In nucleotides, the CDR3 is TGTGCCAGCAGGGCGGGAGTCCTTAACACCGGGGAGCTGTTTTTT. Translated: CASRAGVLNTGELFF.

This chain connects TRBV28 to TRBJ1-1; D remains unclear. Germline CDR1 reads MDHEN; CDR2 reads SYDVKM. The germline V and J ends were trimmed by 3 bases and 4 bases, with 12 bases remaining between them. There are 14 residues in the CDR3. CDR3 protein: CASSLRGGITEAFF. The CDR3, as DNA: TGTGCCAGCAGTTTGCGGGGAGGTATCACTGAAGCTTTCTTT.

The rearrangement joins TRBV5-1 to TRBJ2-3; TRBD2 aligns across 9 bases. The CDR3 is 15 amino acids. The J segment lost 7 bases and the V segment lost 2 bases, leaving 8 bases of the junction unmatched. Germline V CDR1 and CDR2: SGHRS, YFSETQ. CDR3 protein: CASSFGYGTSNTQYF. DNA for the CDR3: TGCGCCAGCAGCTTCGGTTACGGGACTAGCAATACGCAGTATTTT.

This clone was seen a few times. The chain carries TRBV21-1 and TRBJ2-3; the D segment call TRBD1 is taken from the table without a DNA check. TRBV21-1 corresponds to a pseudogene. The CDR3 is made up of 17 amino acids. The CDR3 here is CASSRDRGHPPTDTQYF. CDR3 nucleotide sequence: TGTGCCAGCAGCAGGGACAGGGGGCACCCTCCCACAGATACGCAGTATTTT.

The chain employs TRBV11-2 and TRBJ1-5, with D possibly being TRBD1 (6 bases). V lost 4 bases and J 4 bases, leaving 8 bases between the germline ends. Per germline, CDR1 SGHAT and CDR2 FQNNGV. The CDR3 length is 13 residues. In DNA, the CDR3 is TGTGCCAGCAGCTCCACAGGGAATCAGCCCCAGCATTTT. Protein sequence: CASSSTGNQPQHF. Full variable domain (outside the CDR3, taken from reference TRBV11-2 and TRBJ1-5): EAGVAQSPRYKIIEKRQSVAFWCNPISGHATLYWYQQILGQGPKLLIQFQNNGVVDDSQLPKDRFSAERLKGVDSTLKIQPAKLEDSAVYLCASSSTGNQPQHFGDGTRLSIL.

This clone appeared a single time. The gene calls are TRBV11-2 and TRBJ2-7; 8 bases agree with TRBD2. Trimming at V came to 4 bases and at J to 0 bases, leaving 8 bases not matched to a gene. Germline V gene data show CDR1 as SGHAT and CDR2 as FQNNGV. This CDR3 region has 16 residues. CDR3 loop: CASSSGLARASYEQYF. CDR3 sequence (DNA): TGTGCCAGCAGCTCCGGACTAGCTAGGGCCTCCTACGAGCAGTACTTC.

Points on this clone: One end of the junction is discordant with germline, which a read error may explain. The chain couples TRBV7-8 to TRBJ2-7, with 8 bases identical to TRBD2. The CDR3 covers 16 residues. Germline values: CDR1 SGHVS, CDR2 FQNEAQ. The CDR3 DNA reads TGTGCCAGCAGCTTATCCGCCAGCGGGAGTCTTTTAGGGCCGGACTTC. It specifies CASSLSASGSLLGPDF.

This chain connects TRBV18 to TRBJ2-7; D not resolved. Trimming took off 3 bases at V and 0 bases at J, with 12 bases between the two ends. CDR3 length equals 15 residues. CDR1 KGHSH and CDR2 LQKENI come from the germline V gene. The CDR3 bases are TGTGCCAGCTCACCGTCGACGTCCGGCTCCTACGAGCAGTACTTC. Amino acids: CASSPSTSGSYEQYF.

The V gene is TRBV7-8, the J gene TRBJ1-1; D is unclear. Germline values: CDR1 SGHVS, CDR2 FQNEAQ. The CDR3 is 14 amino acids. Deletions cut 5 bases from V and 5 bases from J, with 15 bases between. The CDR3 region has the DNA TGTGCCAGCAGCCGATACGGGGTAAGGACTGAAGCTTTCTTT. Protein sequence: CASSRYGVRTEAFF.

The chain couples TRBV11-2 to TRBJ2-1; 8 bases are a match to TRBD1. Germline-derived CDR1 and CDR2 are SGHAT and FQNNGV. The CDR3 is 15 residues long. Losses at the gene ends were 5 bases for V and 6 bases for J; bases not matched to a gene: 9. The CDR3 nucleotides are TGTGCCAGCAGCGACCGGGACAGGTTGGGCAATGAGCAGTTCTTC. It specifies CASSDRDRLGNEQFF.

This clone occurred a few times. The J gene is TRBJ2-2, the V gene TRBV6-5; no definite D call. Trimming removed 8 bases from V and 4 bases from J, with 14 bases in between. Germline V gives CDR1 MNHEY, CDR2 SVGAGI. The CDR3 consists of 14 residues. The CDR3 DNA is TGTGCCAGCGGATCCGGGTGGTCCACCGGGGAGCTGTTTTTT. It yields the protein CASGSGWSTGELFF.

In regard to this clone: A much larger clone lies one base from this, so it may be a read error. V usage is TRBV7-7 and J usage is TRBJ2-2, with D possibly matching TRBD1 (6 bases). Trimming left V 1 base short and J 4 bases short, with 7 bases between. In germline, CDR1 is SSHAT, CDR2 FNYEAQ (reference sequence). This CDR3 has 14 residues. CDR3 bases: TGTGCCAGCAGCTTAGACAGGGCCACCGGGGAGCTGTTTTTT. It yields the protein CASSLDRATGELFF.

The chain couples TRBV28 to TRBJ2-7; a weak D match, TRBD1 (6 bases). The CDR3 has 15 residues. Germline lookup yields CDR1 MDHEN and CDR2 SYDVKM. Deletions cut 6 bases from V and 2 bases from J, with 17 bases between. CDR3 in DNA: TGTGCCAGCAGCCGAAGGGGGATCTTGACCTACGAGCAGTACTTC. Encoded protein: CASSRRGILTYEQYF.

The chain is built from TRBV2 and TRBJ1-2, with a tentative D call TRBD1 (5 bases). V was pared by 8 bases and J by 5 bases, with 18 bases between. The length of the CDR3 is 14 residues. The germline V gene encodes CDR1 SNHLY and CDR2 FYNNEI. In DNA form, the CDR3 reads TGTGCCAGCCGAGGGGCCGCCCCGGGTTATGGCTACACCTTC. It specifies CASRGAAPGYGYTF.

The V call is TRBV2, the J call TRBJ2-1; no firm D call. CDR1 and CDR2 from the germline V gene are SNHLY and FYNNEI. Trimming shortened V by 4 bases and J by 0 bases, and 7 bases separated the two germline ends. CDR3 length equals 14 residues. CDR3 DNA sequence: TGTGCCAGCAGTGCAGAGAGCTCCTACAATGAGCAGTTCTTC. Residues: CASSAESSYNEQFF.

This chain links TRBV5-1 with TRBJ2-2; 10 positions match TRBD1. V lost 5 bases, J lost 5 bases, and 6 bases stayed unmatched. The germline CDR1 and CDR2 sequences are SGHRS and YFSETQ. CDR3 length: 15 residues. This chain's CDR3 is CASSAGTGDTGELFF. DNA for the CDR3: TGCGCCAGCAGTGCCGGGACAGGGGATACCGGGGAGCTGTTTTTT.

This clone came up many times. The V gene is TRBV28, the J gene TRBJ1-1; tentative D call: TRBD1 (6 bases). CDR3 length equals 14 residues. Germline CDR1 MDHEN, CDR2 SYDVKM. V was clipped by 8 bases and J by 8 bases, with 21 bases between them. CDR3 DNA sequence: TGTGCCAGCGGTCCGGGACAACGGGGGGCAGAAGCTTTCTTT. This gives the protein CASGPGQRGAEAFF.

About this clone itself: Other DNA sequences in the sample encode the same CDR3. The gene calls are TRBV11-2 and TRBJ2-7, with 8 bases identical to TRBD1. V lost 5 bases to trimming and J lost 3 bases; unmatched junction nucleotides: 6. Germline V gene sequence: CDR1 SGHAT, CDR2 FQNNGV. The CDR3 sequence is 14 residues long. This CDR3 is CASSLGQGLYEQYF. CDR3 DNA: TGTGCCAGCAGCCTAGGACAGGGTCTCTACGAGCAGTACTTC.

The V and J genes are TRBV5-6 and TRBJ2-6; 8 bases are shared with TRBD1. The ends lost 1 base at V and 1 base at J; junction bases unmatched: 4. Per the germline V gene, CDR1 is SGHDT and CDR2 is YYEEEE. The CDR3 is 17 amino acids. CDR3 region: CASSLQGAGSGANVLTF. DNA of the CDR3: TGTGCCAGCAGCTTGCAGGGGGCGGGGTCTGGGGCCAACGTCCTGACTTTC.